These T cell receptor beta chains were read from a single sample in a study of T-cell reconstitution after alpha-beta-depleted transplantation in children. TCRdb used MiXCR to reprocess the PCR reads, holding one entry per CDR3 protein. Among under 150,000 distinct CDR3 sequences listed, about 9.9% were seen once. This specimen was PBMCs, mostly from graft donor cells, taken 180 days after TCRalphabeta/CD19-depleted stem cell transplant. These receptors all come from a girl less than two years old who had a stem cell transplant for combined immunodeficiency, so the T cells may come from the graft donor. CDR3s include the opening cysteine and the closing phenylalanine or tryptophan. The order of the fields is clone size, J gene, V gene, D gene, CDR3 DNA, CDR3 protein. A D gene is named only where the DNA matches it firmly. Size tells how often a clone was seen (once, few, many) or the class of an expanded clone, and some rows leave it out.

abundance: NA; j_gene: TRBJ2-7; v_gene: TRBV6-5; d_gene: NA; CDR3nt: TGTGCCAGCAGTTACTCGGGTGGGGCCGAGCAGTACTTC; CDR3aa: CASSYSGGAEQYF
abundance: few; j_gene: TRBJ1-2; v_gene: TRBV19; d_gene: TRBD1; CDR3nt: TGTGCCAGTAGTATATGGACAGGGAGCGGCTACACCTTC; CDR3aa: CASSIWTGSGYTF
abundance: few; j_gene: TRBJ2-4; v_gene: TRBV7-2; d_gene: TRBD2; CDR3nt: TGTGCCAGCAGCTGGGGCGGGGGAGTAAACATTCAGTACTTC; CDR3aa: CASSWGGGVNIQYF
abundance: few; j_gene: TRBJ1-6; v_gene: TRBV5-1; d_gene: TRBD1; CDR3nt: TGCGCCAGCACCAGTTCGACAGGGTTTAATTCACCCCTCCACTTT; CDR3aa: CASTSSTGFNSPLHF
abundance: many; j_gene: TRBJ2-1; v_gene: TRBV20-1; d_gene: NA; CDR3nt: TGCAGTGCTAGTCGGTCCCCGGGACTTCTCTACAATGAGCAGTTCTTC; CDR3aa: CSASRSPGLLYNEQFF
abundance: many; j_gene: TRBJ2-7; v_gene: TRBV10-3; d_gene: TRBD2; CDR3nt: TGTGCCATTCGACTAGCGGGGGATACACGAGAGCAGTACTTC; CDR3aa: CAIRLAGDTREQYF
abundance: few; j_gene: TRBJ2-4; v_gene: TRBV20-1; d_gene: NA; CDR3nt: TGCAGTGCTAGTCCCCTCGGCGGCAAAAACATTCAGTACTTC; CDR3aa: CSASPLGGKNIQYF
abundance: many; j_gene: TRBJ2-7; v_gene: TRBV20-1; d_gene: TRBD2; CDR3nt: TGCAGTGCCCCGGGACTATACTACGAGCAGTACTTC; CDR3aa: CSAPGLYYEQYF
abundance: NA; j_gene: TRBJ2-1; v_gene: TRBV27; d_gene: TRBD1; CDR3nt: TGTGCCAGCAGTTTCGACAGGGGTTTGTACAATGAGCAGTTCTTC; CDR3aa: CASSFDRGLYNEQFF
abundance: many; j_gene: TRBJ2-3; v_gene: TRBV28; d_gene: TRBD1; CDR3nt: TGTGCCAGCAGTTATGGGACAGGATCCACAGATACGCAGTATTTT; CDR3aa: CASSYGTGSTDTQYF
abundance: NA; j_gene: TRBJ2-3; v_gene: TRBV20-1; d_gene: NA; CDR3nt: TGCAGTGCTAGAGGTCTAGGGTCCACGCAGTATTTT; CDR3aa: CSARGLGSTQYF
abundance: many; j_gene: TRBJ1-4; v_gene: TRBV25-1; d_gene: NA; CDR3nt: TGTGCCAGCAGTAAACAGGGAAGTGAAAAACTGTTTTTT; CDR3aa: CASSKQGSEKLFF
abundance: few; j_gene: TRBJ2-7; v_gene: TRBV5-1; d_gene: TRBD2; CDR3nt: TGCGCCAGCAGCCCAGTTCGCGGGAGCGGGTCTTCCTACGAGCAGTACTTC; CDR3aa: CASSPVRGSGSSYEQYF
abundance: few; j_gene: TRBJ2-1; v_gene: TRBV9; d_gene: NA; CDR3nt: TGTGCCAGCAGCGTAGCTACCCGGGGTAGCTCCTACAATGAGCAGTTCTTC; CDR3aa: CASSVATRGSSYNEQFF
abundance: NA; j_gene: TRBJ1-5; v_gene: TRBV18; d_gene: NA; CDR3nt: TGTGCCAGCTCACCAGAGGATCAGCCCCAGCATTTT; CDR3aa: CASSPEDQPQHF
abundance: few; j_gene: TRBJ2-2; v_gene: TRBV7-9; d_gene: NA; CDR3nt: TGTGCCAGCAGCTCTCCGATTGTTGCGGTCACCGGGGAGCTGTTTTTT; CDR3aa: CASSSPIVAVTGELFF
abundance: few; j_gene: TRBJ2-3; v_gene: TRBV11-3; d_gene: TRBD2; CDR3nt: TGTGCCAGCAGCCCAAGACTAGCGGGAGCGGATACGCAGTATTTT; CDR3aa: CASSPRLAGADTQYF
abundance: NA; j_gene: TRBJ2-5; v_gene: TRBV29-1; d_gene: TRBD1; CDR3nt: TGCAGCGTCCGGGGGACAGGGCAAGAGACCCAGTACTTC; CDR3aa: CSVRGTGQETQYF
abundance: NA; j_gene: TRBJ1-1; v_gene: TRBV20-1; d_gene: NA; CDR3nt: TGCAGTGCCGCGGGACCGACCCTAGGCACTGAAGCTTTCTTT; CDR3aa: CSAAGPTLGTEAFF
abundance: NA; j_gene: TRBJ2-2; v_gene: TRBV6-4; d_gene: NA; CDR3nt: TGTGCCGTCGCCCCGGGACAGAACACCGGGGAGCTGTTTTTT; CDR3aa: CAVAPGQNTGELFF
abundance: NA; j_gene: TRBJ2-4; v_gene: TRBV20-1; d_gene: NA; CDR3nt: TGCAGTTGCCCCCGATGGGGCGCCAAAAACATTCAGTACTTC; CDR3aa: CSCPRWGAKNIQYF
abundance: few; j_gene: TRBJ1-1; v_gene: TRBV5-6; d_gene: NA; CDR3nt: TGTGCCAGCAGATTCGACGGGTACACTGAAGCTTTCTTT; CDR3aa: CASRFDGYTEAFF
abundance: NA; j_gene: TRBJ2-1; v_gene: TRBV29-1; d_gene: TRBD2; CDR3nt: TGCAGCGTTGATCTAGCGGGGGCTAGCTCCTACAATGAGCAGTTCTTC; CDR3aa: CSVDLAGASSYNEQFF
abundance: NA; j_gene: TRBJ1-6; v_gene: TRBV20-1; d_gene: NA; CDR3nt: TGCAGTGCTAGAGCAGGCCAGAATAATTCACCCCTCCACTTT; CDR3aa: CSARAGQNNSPLHF